This passage covers 7 T cell receptor beta chains from one sample sequenced in a study of T cells in Graves' hyperthyroidism and ophthalmopathy. Amplified regions were TCR beta CDR3 sequences from RNA transcripts. HTBI primers were the set used in a first-round RT-PCR of the TCR CDR3. TCRdb reprocessed the multiplex PCR reads with MiXCR, giving one entry per CDR3 protein. This sample has hundreds of thousands of distinct CDR3 sequences, with around 45% found just once. Sequenced: peripheral blood or thyroid tissue (not recorded which). Source of these receptors: a woman under 30 with Graves' hyperthyroidism.

The chain employs TRBV10-3 and TRBJ1-1, with 7 bases lining up with TRBD1. CDR1 ENHRY and CDR2 SYGVKD come from the germline V gene. CDR3 size: 14 residues. The trim removed 10 bases at V and 2 bases at J, leaving 10 bases unmatched. Here the CDR3 DNA reads TGTGCCACCCACGCCCAGGGGGGCAACACTGAAGCTTTCTTT. It encodes CATHAQGGNTEAFF.

This clonotype came up many times. V usage is TRBV7-8 and J usage is TRBJ1-1; D uncertain. This CDR3 has 16 residues. V lost 5 bases and J lost 1, with 17 bases in between. Germline V CDR1 and CDR2: SGHVS, FQNEAQ. The CDR3 protein is CASSRLANRGNTEAFF. The DNA of the CDR3 is TGTGCCAGCAGCCGGTTGGCTAACCGGGGGAACACTGAAGCTTTCTTT. The full variable domain, its missing parts supplied by reference TRBV7-8 and TRBJ1-1, is GAGVSQSPRYKVAKRGQDVALRCDPISGHVSLFWYQQALGQGPEFLTYFQNEAQLDKSGLPSDRFFAERPEGSVSTLKIQRTQQEDSAVYLCASSRLANRGNTEAFFGQGTRLTVV.

This clonotype was seen repeatedly, ten times or more. This chain joins TRBV2 and TRBJ1-5; tentatively, D is TRBD1 (6 bases). The V and J ends lost 5 bases and 7 bases respectively, with 15 bases between them. Germline values: CDR1 SNHLY, CDR2 FYNNEI. The CDR3 contains 14 residues. The CDR3 region has the DNA TGTGCCAGCAGTTTTCCGGGTAGGGGGCAGCCCCAGCATTTT. It codes for CASSFPGRGQPQHF. Filled out from reference TRBV2 and TRBJ1-5, the complete variable domain reads EPEVTQTPSHQVTQMGQEVILRCVPISNHLYFYWYRQILGQKVEFLVSFYNNEISEKSEIFDDQFSVERPDGSNFTLKIRSTKLEDSAMYFCASSFPGRGQPQHFGDGTRLSIL.

Concerning this clonotype itself: This sequence may be a read error, since a much larger clone differs from it by one base. The V and J genes are TRBV19 and TRBJ2-2, with no clear D. The CDR3 has 9 amino acids. Deletions cut 9 bases from V and 6 bases from J, with 2 bases between. From germline, CDR1 is LNHDA and CDR2 SQIVND (reference sequence). The CDR3 region is CASAGELFF. CDR3 sequence (DNA): TGTGCCAGCGCCGGGGAGCTGTTTTTT.

The genes are TRBV7-2 and TRBJ2-7; TRBD2 agrees at 7 bases. V shed 8 bases, J shed 2 bases, and the junction held 6 bases outside the gene matches. Germline V gives CDR1 SGHTA, CDR2 FQGNSA. The CDR3 loop spans 13 amino acids. CDR3 loop: CASPASGTYEQYF. For the CDR3, the DNA is TGTGCCAGCCCAGCTAGCGGTACCTACGAGCAGTACTTC.

The chain recombines TRBV5-1 with TRBJ2-5, with D tentatively TRBD1 or TRBD2 (5 bases each). TRBJ2-1 matches the DNA end more closely, so the J call is doubtful. CDR1 is SGHRS and CDR2 is YFSETQ in the germline V gene. The CDR3 consists of 14 residues. The DNA for the CDR3 is TGCGCCAGCAGCGCACGGGACGGAAAAAATGAGCAGTTCTTC. Its translation is CASSARDGKNEQFF.

The chain employs TRBV25-1 and TRBJ1-5, with a tentative D call TRBD1 (5 bases). This CDR3 has 16 residues. From germline, CDR1 is MGHDK and CDR2 SYGVNS. Trimming stripped 5 bases from V and 3 bases from J, with 17 bases between. The CDR3 protein is CASSLSAGSVNQPQHF. The CDR3 DNA follows: TGTGCCAGCAGTTTATCGGCAGGGTCGGTCAATCAGCCCCAGCATTTT.